This is a list of T cell receptor beta chains from one sample in a study of blood T cell repertoires in COVID-19. Measured with immunoSEQ multiplex PCR; TCRdb has only the in-frame clones, and not every one. The table includes 130,000 or so clones, approximately 82% detected once. The sample taken for sequencing was peripheral blood. The receptors here all came from a human donor in a cohort sampled during active COVID-19. CDR3s include the opening cysteine and the closing phenylalanine or tryptophan. Fields, in order: J gene, V gene, D gene, clone size, CDR3 DNA, CDR3 protein. A D gene is named only where the DNA matches it firmly. Expanded clones get a size class; other rows say once, few or many, or leave the size out.

TRBJ2-1	TRBV5-1	TRBD2	-	TGCGCCAGCAGCTGGACTTATAGCGGGATCGGCTCCTACAATGAGCAGTTCTTC	CASSWTYSGIGSYNEQFF
TRBJ1-2	TRBV4-1	-	-	TGCGCCAGCAGCCAAGTCCCCGGGTTGGACTATGGCTACACCTTC	CASSQVPGLDYGYTF
TRBJ1-1	TRBV5-5	-	-	TGTGCCAGCAGCTTAGACAGGTGGAACACTGAAGCTTTCTTT	CASSLDRWNTEAFF
TRBJ1-1	TRBV5-6	-	-	TGTGCCAGCAGCGGGAGGGTTACTGAAGCTTTCTTT	CASSGRVTEAFF
TRBJ1-2	TRBV13	TRBD1	-	TGTGCCAGCAGCTCGGGACAGATTCACTATGGCTACACCTTC	CASSSGQIHYGYTF
TRBJ2-1	TRBV9	TRBD2	-	TGTGCCAGCAGAGGACTAGCGGGAGGGGGTGAGCAGTTCTTC	CASRGLAGGGEQFF
TRBJ2-1	TRBV5-4	TRBD2	-	TGTGCCAGCAGCTTGGACGGACTAGCGGGGATAACCAAGGAGCAGTTCTTC	CASSLDGLAGITKEQFF
TRBJ2-7	TRBV19	-	-	TGTGCCAGCTTTGACAGAATTTACGAGCAGTACTTC	CASFDRIYEQYF
TRBJ2-5	TRBV10-3	-	-	TGTGCCATCAGCCGAGGGGCGGGATCCCAAGAGACCCAGTACTTC	CAISRGAGSQETQYF
TRBJ2-3	TRBV29-1	TRBD1	once	TGCAGCGTAGACAGGGGTGGGACAGATACGCAGTATTTT	CSVDRGGTDTQYF
TRBJ1-3	TRBV7-9	TRBD1	-	TGTGCCAGCAGAAGGACAGGGAGTCCTGGAAACACCATATATTTT	CASRRTGSPGNTIYF
TRBJ1-2	TRBV19	-	-	TGTGCCAGTAGTATATCCGGGGCTAACTATGGCTACACCTTC	CASSISGANYGYTF
TRBJ1-1	TRBV6-1	TRBD1	-	TGTGCCAGCAGTGAAGCCACAGGGGGAGCAGCTTTCTTT	CASSEATGGAAFF
TRBJ2-7	TRBV19	TRBD2	-	TGTGCCAGTAGCAACCGGACTAGCGGGACCTACGAGCAGTACTTC	CASSNRTSGTYEQYF
TRBJ2-7	TRBV18	-	once	TGTGCCAGCTCCCCATCGGACTCTCGCGAGCAGTACTTC	CASSPSDSREQYF
TRBJ1-2	TRBV6-5	-	-	TGTGCCAGCAGTTCGTCCGGGACTCGATCAAGGATTGGCTACACCTTC	CASSSSGTRSRIGYTF
TRBJ2-1	TRBV6-1	-	-	TGTGCCAGCAGTGAATCGACAGGGAGGAGGAATGAGCAGTTCTTC	CASSESTGRRNEQFF
TRBJ2-7	TRBV6-6	TRBD1	-	TGTGCCATCGGGACAGGGAGTTCTCTCGAGCAGTACTTC	CAIGTGSSLEQYF
TRBJ2-3	TRBV6-5	-	-	TGTGCCAGCAAAACCCCAGGGACAGATACGCAGTATTTT	CASKTPGTDTQYF
TRBJ2-7	TRBV28	TRBD2	-	TGTGCCAGCAGAACCGGGACTAGATCCTACGAGCAGTACTTC	CASRTGTRSYEQYF
TRBJ1-2	TRBV2	-	once	TGTGCCAGCAGCCAAGCGGACAGCCACTATGGCTACACCTTC	CASSQADSHYGYTF
TRBJ1-2	TRBV19	-	-	TGTGCCAGTAGTCGGCAGGGCGCCACCTGGGATGGCTACACCTTC	CASSRQGATWDGYTF
TRBJ2-7	TRBV5-3	TRBD1	-	TGTGCCAGAAGCTTGGAATTAGACCGGACAGGGACCTACGAGCAGTACTTC	CARSLELDRTGTYEQYF
TRBJ2-1	TRBV4-1	TRBD2	-	TGCGCCAGCAGCCAAGGCGGGAGTGGGGACAATGAGCAGTTCTTC	CASSQGGSGDNEQFF
TRBJ2-6	TRBV19	TRBD1	-	TGTGCCAGCACGACAGGGACCTCTGGGGCCAACGTCCTGACTTTC	CASTTGTSGANVLTF
TRBJ1-2	TRBV7-9	-	-	TGTGCCAGCAGCTTAGAAATTTTAGTTGGCTACACCTTC	CASSLEILVGYTF
TRBJ1-1	TRBV19	-	-	TGTGCCAGTACCTTCTCCCCTTTGGGGGGAACTGAAGCTTTCTTT	CASTFSPLGGTEAFF
TRBJ1-4	TRBV4-1	TRBD1	-	TGCGCCAGCAGCGACCCGGGACAGGGGTTTGGCGAAAAACTGTTTTTT	CASSDPGQGFGEKLFF
TRBJ2-7	TRBV12-3/TRBV12-4	-	-	TGTGCCAGCACTAATGGACAGAATTTCGAGCAGTACTTC	CASTNGQNFEQYF
TRBJ2-1	TRBV5-1	-	-	TGCGCCAGCAGCTTGTCCCCAGGGTCCGGTGAGCAGTTCTTC	CASSLSPGSGEQFF
TRBJ2-5	TRBV2	TRBD2	-	TGTGCCAGCAGTCTAGCGGGAGCCCCGGGAGAGACCCAGTACTTC	CASSLAGAPGETQYF
TRBJ1-1	TRBV20-1	-	-	TGCAGTGCTAGTAGGCCAGGGTACACTGAAGCTTTCTTT	CSASRPGYTEAFF
TRBJ2-7	TRBV7-3	TRBD1	once	TGTGCCAGCAGTCTAACAGGGGACGAGCAGTACTTC	CASSLTGDEQYF
TRBJ2-1	TRBV18	TRBD2	-	TGTGCCAGCTCACCCCCGGGACTAGCGGGGTCAGGTGAGCAGTTCTTC	CASSPPGLAGSGEQFF
TRBJ2-7	TRBV7-2	TRBD2	-	TGTGCCAGCAGTCTAGCGGGAGGGGGGTACGAGCAGTACTTC	CASSLAGGGYEQYF
TRBJ2-1	TRBV3-1/TRBV3-2	TRBD2	once	TGTGCCAGCAGCCGTAGGACTAGCGGGAGGGGCAATGAGCAGTTCTTC	CASSRRTSGRGNEQFF